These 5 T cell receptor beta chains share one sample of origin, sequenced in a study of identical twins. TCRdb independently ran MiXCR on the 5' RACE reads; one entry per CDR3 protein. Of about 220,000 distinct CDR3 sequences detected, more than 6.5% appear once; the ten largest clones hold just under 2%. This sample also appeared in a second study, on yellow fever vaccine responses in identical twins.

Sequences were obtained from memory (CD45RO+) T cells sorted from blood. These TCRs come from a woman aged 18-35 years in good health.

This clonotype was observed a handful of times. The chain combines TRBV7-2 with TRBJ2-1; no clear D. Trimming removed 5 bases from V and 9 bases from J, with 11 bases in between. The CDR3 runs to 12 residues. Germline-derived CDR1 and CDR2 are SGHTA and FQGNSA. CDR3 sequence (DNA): TGTGCCAGCAGCATAGATAGGTCTGAGCAGTTCTTC. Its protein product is CASSIDRSEQFF.

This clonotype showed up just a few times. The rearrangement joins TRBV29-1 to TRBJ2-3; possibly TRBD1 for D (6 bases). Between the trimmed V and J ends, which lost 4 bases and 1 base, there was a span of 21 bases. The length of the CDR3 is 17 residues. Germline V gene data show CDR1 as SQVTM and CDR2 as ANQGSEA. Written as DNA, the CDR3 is TGCAGCGTTGGGAAGGGGGAGTTCTCTATTGGCACAGATACGCAGTATTTT. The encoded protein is CSVGKGEFSIGTDTQYF.

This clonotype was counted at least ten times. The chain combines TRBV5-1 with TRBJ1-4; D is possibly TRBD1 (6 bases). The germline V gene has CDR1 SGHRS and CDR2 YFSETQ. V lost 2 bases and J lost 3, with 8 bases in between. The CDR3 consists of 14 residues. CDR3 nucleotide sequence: TGCGCCAGCAGCTTTGAGGGGGCTAATGAAAAACTGTTTTTT. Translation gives CASSFEGANEKLFF.

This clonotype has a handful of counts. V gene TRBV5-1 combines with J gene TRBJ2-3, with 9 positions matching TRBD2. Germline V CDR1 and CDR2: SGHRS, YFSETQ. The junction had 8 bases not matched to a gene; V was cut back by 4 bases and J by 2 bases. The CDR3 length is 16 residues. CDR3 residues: CASSQRLAETTDTQYF. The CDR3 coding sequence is TGCGCCAGCAGCCAGAGACTAGCGGAGACCACAGATACGCAGTATTTT.

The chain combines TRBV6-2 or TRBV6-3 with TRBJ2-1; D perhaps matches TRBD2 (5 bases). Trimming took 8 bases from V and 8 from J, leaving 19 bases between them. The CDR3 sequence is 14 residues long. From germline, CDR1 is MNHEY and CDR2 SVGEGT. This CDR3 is CASARGLPDYEQFF. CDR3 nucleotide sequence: TGTGCCAGCGCCAGAGGGCTGCCTGACTATGAGCAGTTCTTC.